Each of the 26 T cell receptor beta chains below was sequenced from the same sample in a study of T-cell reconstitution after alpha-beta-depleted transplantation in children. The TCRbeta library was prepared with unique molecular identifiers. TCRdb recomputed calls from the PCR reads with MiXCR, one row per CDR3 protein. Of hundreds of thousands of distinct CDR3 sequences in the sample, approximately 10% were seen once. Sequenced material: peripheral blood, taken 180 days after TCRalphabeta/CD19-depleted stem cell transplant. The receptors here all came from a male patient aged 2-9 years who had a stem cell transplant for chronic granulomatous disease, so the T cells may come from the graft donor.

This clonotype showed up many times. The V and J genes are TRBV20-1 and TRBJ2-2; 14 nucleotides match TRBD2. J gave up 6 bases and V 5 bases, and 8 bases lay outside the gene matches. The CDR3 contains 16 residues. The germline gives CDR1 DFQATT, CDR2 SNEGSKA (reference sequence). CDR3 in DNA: TGCAGTGCTGGGACTAGCGGGAGAGTTAAGGCCGGGGAGCTGTTTTTT. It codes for CSAGTSGRVKAGELFF.

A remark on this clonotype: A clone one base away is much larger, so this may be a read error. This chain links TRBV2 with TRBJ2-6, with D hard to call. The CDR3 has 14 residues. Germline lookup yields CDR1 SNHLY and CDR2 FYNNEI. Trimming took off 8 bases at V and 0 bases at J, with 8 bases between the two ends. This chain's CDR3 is CASAPGSGANVLTF. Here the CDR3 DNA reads TGTGCCAGCGCTCCGGGCTCTGGGGCCAACGTCCTGACTTTC.

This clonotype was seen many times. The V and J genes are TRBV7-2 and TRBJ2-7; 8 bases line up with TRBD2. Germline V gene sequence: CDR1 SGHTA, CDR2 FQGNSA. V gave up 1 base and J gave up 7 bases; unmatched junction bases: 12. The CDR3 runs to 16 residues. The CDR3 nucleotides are TGTGCCAGCAGCTTAGGACCCCTAGCGGGCTGGGAGGAGCAGTACTTC. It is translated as CASSLGPLAGWEEQYF. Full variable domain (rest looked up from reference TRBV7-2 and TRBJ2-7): GAGVSQSPSNKVTEKGKDVELRCDPISGHTALYWYRQSLGQGLEFLIYFQGNSAPDKSGLPSDRFSAERTGGSVSTLTIQRTQQEDSAVYLCASSLGPLAGWEEQYFGPGTRLTVT.

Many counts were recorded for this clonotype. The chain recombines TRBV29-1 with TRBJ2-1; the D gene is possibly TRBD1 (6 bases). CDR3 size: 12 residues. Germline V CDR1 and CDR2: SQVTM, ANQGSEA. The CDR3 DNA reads TGCACCGATCAACAGGGAGTCGATGAGCAGTTCTTC. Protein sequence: CTDQQGVDEQFF.

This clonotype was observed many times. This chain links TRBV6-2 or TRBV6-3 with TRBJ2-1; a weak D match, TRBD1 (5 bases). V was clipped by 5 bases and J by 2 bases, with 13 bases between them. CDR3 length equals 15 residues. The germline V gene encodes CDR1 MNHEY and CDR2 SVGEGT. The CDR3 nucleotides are TGTGCCAGCAGTCTCCAGGGCTATCCCTACAATGAGCAGTTCTTC. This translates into CASSLQGYPYNEQFF.

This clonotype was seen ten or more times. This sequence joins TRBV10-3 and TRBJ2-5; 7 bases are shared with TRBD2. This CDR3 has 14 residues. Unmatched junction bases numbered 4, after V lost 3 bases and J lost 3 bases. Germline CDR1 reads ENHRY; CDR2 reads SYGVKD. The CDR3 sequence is CAISDSSGEETQYF. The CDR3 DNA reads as TGTGCCATCAGTGATTCTAGCGGAGAAGAGACCCAGTACTTC.

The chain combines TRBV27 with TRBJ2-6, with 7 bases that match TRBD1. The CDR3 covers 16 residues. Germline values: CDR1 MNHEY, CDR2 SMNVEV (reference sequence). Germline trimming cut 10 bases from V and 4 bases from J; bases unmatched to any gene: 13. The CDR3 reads CANKTEQGSGANVLTF. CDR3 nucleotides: TGTGCCAATAAAACGGAACAGGGGTCCGGGGCCAACGTCCTGACTTTC.

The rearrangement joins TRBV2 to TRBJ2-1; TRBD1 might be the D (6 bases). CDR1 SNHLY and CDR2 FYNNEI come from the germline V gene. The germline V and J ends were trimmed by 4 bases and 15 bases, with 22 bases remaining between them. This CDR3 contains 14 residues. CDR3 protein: CASSGGQPGPIWFF. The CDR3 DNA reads TGTGCCAGCAGTGGGGGGCAGCCGGGACCTATTTGGTTCTTC.

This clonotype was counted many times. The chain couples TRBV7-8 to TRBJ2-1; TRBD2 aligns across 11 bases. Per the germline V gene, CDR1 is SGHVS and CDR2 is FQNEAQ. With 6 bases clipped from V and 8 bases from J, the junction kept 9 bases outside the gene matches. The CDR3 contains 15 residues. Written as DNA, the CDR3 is TGTGCCAGCAGACCACTAGCGGGAGAGTTTTATGAGCAGTTCTTC. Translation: CASRPLAGEFYEQFF.

The CDR3 DNA sequence: TGCAGCGTTGAAGATGGGCGGGGGTCCACCACTGAAGCTTTCTTT. Translation: CSVEDGRGSTTEAFF. J is TRBJ1-1 and V is TRBV29-1; D is perhaps TRBD1 (5 bases). The CDR3 is 15 amino acids. CDR1 is SQVTM and CDR2 is ANQGSEA in the germline V gene. Between the trimmed V and J ends, which lost 0 bases and 4 bases, there was a span of 15 bases.

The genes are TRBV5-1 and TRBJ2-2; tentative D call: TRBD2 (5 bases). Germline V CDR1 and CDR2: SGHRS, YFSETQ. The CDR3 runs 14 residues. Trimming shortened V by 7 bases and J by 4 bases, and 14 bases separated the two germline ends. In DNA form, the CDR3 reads TGCGCCAGCGCCTCCGGGGAGCTCACCGGGGAGCTGTTTTTT. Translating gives CASASGELTGELFF.

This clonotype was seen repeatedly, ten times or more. DNA of the CDR3: TGTGCCAGCAGCCCCAACCCTAACACTGAAGCTTTCTTT. This sequence encodes CASSPNPNTEAFF. The V and J genes are TRBV7-3 and TRBJ1-1; D gene uncertain. This CDR3 has 13 amino acids. Germline CDR1 SGHTA, CDR2 FQGTGA. Trimming removed 5 bases at V and 2 bases at J, with 9 bases between.

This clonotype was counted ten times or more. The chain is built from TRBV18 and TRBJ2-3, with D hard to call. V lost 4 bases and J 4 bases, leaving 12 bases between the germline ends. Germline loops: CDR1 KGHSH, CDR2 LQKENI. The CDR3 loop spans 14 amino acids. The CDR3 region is CASSLTKVADTQYF. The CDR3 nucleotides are TGTGCCAGCTCACTGACGAAGGTAGCAGATACGCAGTATTTT.

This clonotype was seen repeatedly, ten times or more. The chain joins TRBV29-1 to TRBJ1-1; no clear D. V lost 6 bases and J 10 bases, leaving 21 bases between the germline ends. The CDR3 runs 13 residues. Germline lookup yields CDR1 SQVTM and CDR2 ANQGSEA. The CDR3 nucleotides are TGCAGCGTCAAAACTAGGTTGTCTGGAGGAGCTTTCTTT. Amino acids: CSVKTRLSGGAFF.

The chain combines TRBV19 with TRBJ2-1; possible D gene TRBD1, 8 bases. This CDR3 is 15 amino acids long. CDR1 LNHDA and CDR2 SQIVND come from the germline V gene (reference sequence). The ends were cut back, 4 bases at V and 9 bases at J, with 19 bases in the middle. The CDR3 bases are TGTGCCAGTAGTAGCCAGGGGGCGGGAGAAGGTGAGCAGTTCTTC. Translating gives CASSSQGAGEGEQFF.

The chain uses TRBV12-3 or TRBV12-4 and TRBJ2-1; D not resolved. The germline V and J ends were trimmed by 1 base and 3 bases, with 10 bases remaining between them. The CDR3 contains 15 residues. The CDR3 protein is CASSLGRTGYNEQFF. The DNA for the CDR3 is TGTGCCAGCAGTTTAGGACGTACGGGCTACAATGAGCAGTTCTTC.

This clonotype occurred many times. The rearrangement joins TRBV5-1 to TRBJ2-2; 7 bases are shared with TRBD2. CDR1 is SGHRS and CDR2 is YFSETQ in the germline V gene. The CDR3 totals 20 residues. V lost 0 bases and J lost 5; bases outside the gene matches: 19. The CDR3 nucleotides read TGCGCCAGCAGCTTGGGGGCCCATAACCCCGCGGGAGTTGGTACCGGGGAGCTGTTTTTT. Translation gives CASSLGAHNPAGVGTGELFF.

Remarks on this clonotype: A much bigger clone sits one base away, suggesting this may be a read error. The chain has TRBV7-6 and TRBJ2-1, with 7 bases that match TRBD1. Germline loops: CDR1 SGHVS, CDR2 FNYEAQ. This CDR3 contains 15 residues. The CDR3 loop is CASSSTGDTYNEPFF. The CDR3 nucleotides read TGTGCCAGCAGCTCCACAGGGGACACCTACAATGAGCCGTTCTTC.

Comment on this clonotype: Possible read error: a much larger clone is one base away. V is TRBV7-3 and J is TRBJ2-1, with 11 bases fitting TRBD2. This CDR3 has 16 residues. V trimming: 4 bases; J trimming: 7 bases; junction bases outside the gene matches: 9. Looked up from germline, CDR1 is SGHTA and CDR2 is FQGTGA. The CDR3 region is CASSSHLAGGMNEQFF. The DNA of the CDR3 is TGTGCCAGCAGCTCGCATCTAGCGGGAGGCATGAATGAGCAGTTCTTC. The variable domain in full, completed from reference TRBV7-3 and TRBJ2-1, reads GAGVSQTPSNKVTEKGKYVELRCDPISGHTALYWYRQSLGQGPEFLIYFQGTGAADDSGLPNDRFFAVRPEGSVSTLKIQRTERGDSAVYLCASSSHLAGGMNEQFFGPGTRLTVL.

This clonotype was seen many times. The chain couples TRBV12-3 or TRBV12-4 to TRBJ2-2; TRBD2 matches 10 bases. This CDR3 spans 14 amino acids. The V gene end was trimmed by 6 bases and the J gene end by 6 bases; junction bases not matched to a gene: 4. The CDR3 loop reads CASRGSGGAGELFF. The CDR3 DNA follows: TGTGCCAGCAGGGGGAGCGGGGGGGCCGGGGAGCTGTTTTTT.

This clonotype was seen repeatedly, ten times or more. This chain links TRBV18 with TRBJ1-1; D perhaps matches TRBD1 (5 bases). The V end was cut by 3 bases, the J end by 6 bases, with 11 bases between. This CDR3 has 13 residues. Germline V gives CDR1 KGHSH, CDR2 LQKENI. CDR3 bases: TGTGCCAGCTCACCCCCAGGGTCTCCTGAAGCTTTCTTT. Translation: CASSPPGSPEAFF.

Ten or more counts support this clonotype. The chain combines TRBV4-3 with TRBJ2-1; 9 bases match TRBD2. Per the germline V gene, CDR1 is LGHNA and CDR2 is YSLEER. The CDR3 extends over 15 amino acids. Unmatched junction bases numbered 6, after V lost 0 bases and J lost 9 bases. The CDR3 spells CASSQEIAGVGEQFF. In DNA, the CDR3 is TGCGCCAGCAGCCAAGAGATAGCGGGAGTCGGTGAGCAGTTCTTC.

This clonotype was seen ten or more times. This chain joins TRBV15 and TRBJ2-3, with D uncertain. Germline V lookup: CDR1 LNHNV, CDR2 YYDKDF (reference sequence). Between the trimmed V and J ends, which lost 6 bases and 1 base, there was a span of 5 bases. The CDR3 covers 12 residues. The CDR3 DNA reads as TGTGCCACCAGAAGCGGCACAGATACGCAGTATTTT. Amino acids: CATRSGTDTQYF.

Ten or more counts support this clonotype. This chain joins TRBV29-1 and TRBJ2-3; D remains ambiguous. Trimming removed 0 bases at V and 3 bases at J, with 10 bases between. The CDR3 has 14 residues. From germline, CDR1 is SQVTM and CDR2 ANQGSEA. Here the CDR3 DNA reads TGCAGCGTTGAAGATCCACTTGTAACAGATACGCAGTATTTT. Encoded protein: CSVEDPLVTDTQYF.

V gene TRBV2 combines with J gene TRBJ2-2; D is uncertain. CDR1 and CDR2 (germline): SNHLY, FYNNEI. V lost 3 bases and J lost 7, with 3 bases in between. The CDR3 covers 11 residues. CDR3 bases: TGTGCCAGCAGTGAGGTCGGGGAGCTGTTTTTT. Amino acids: CASSEVGELFF.

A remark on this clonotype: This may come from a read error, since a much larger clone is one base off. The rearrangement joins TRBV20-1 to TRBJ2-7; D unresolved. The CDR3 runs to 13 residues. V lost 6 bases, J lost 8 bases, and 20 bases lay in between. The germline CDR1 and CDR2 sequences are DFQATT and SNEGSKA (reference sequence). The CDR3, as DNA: TGCAGTGCCCCCCCCGCAGGTGAACACAAGCAGTACTTC. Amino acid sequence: CSAPPAGEHKQYF.